This T cell receptor (beta chain) was recorded in a study of blood T cell repertoires in COVID-19. Overall study: Samples taken during acute and convalescent COVID-19 were collected in the United States, Italy and Spain.

Assay: immunoSEQ multiplex PCR; the TCRdb copy retains only in-frame clones and omits some. The table has approximately 320,000 clones, roughly 87% seen once. Participants spanned ages roughly 18 to 95 years and resided in over 20 US areas. Cohort placement rested on clinical history that participants reported themselves. Germline CDR1 and CDR2: MNHEY and SVGEGT. The CDR3 sequence is 13 residues long. V was cut by 5 bases and J by 1 base, with 8 bases left in between. This clone has only one observation. The rearrangement joins TRBV6-2 or TRBV6-3 to TRBJ1-1, with no clear D. This receptor was taken from a woman aged 18-29 years who had recovered from COVID-19. Sequencing was carried out using PBMCs or T cells enriched from blood (not recorded which). CDR3 in amino acids: CASSLGRNTEAFF. The CDR3 DNA follows: TGTGCCAGCAGTCTAGGTCGGAACACTGAAGCTTTCTTT.